This T cell receptor beta chain was observed in a study of T cell repertoires in cytomegalovirus infection. This clonotype was picked up many times. Its specificity is unknown. TCRdb called the reads again in MiXCR, with one record for every CDR3 protein. The profile shows 900,000 to 950,000 distinct CDR3 sequences, around 30% of them singletons. From germline, CDR1 is SEHNR and CDR2 FQNEAQ (reference sequence). V lost 3 bases, J lost 3 bases, and 15 bases lay in between. This CDR3 is built from 17 residues. V gene TRBV7-9 combines with J gene TRBJ1-6, with TRBD1 as a possible D gene (5 bases). The source material was cultured CD8+ T cells from PBMCs, sampled from culture after CMV antigen stimulation. The TCR originated in a human donor in good health (CMV status not recorded). Some clones in this sample may be carry-over from other donors' samples. This CDR3 reads CASSLSSRGLYNSPLHF. DNA of the CDR3: TGTGCCAGCAGCTTGTCGAGTAGGGGACTCTATAATTCACCCCTCCACTTT.